The text below deals with one TCR beta chain. Patients with alopecia areata provided lesional scalp punch biopsies as well as peripheral blood. There are 14 residues in the CDR3. Trimming removed 4 bases from V and 3 bases from J, with 13 bases in between. CDR1 SGHRS and CDR2 YFSETQ come from the germline V gene. Extraction and reverse transcription of RNA yielded cDNA as the sequencing template. Produced via immunoSEQ multiplex PCR; TCRdb's table is partial and in-frame only. In the table there are around 130,000 clones, 58% of which are singletons. These data belong to a study of CD8+ T cells in alopecia areata.

The origin of this receptor is a human donor with alopecia areata. The chain has TRBV5-1 and TRBJ1-2, with D tentatively TRBD1 (6 bases). The material sequenced was CD4+ T cells sorted from blood, taken at week 0. DNA for the CDR3: TGCGCCAGCAGCCCTTTGAGGACAGACTATGGCTACACCTTC. Translation: CASSPLRTDYGYTF.